This TCR beta chain was recovered during a study of blood T cells in healthy people across ages (dated by TCRdb to the mid-2010s). As for the study more broadly: Template switching captured roughly one uniquely barcoded TCR beta cDNA molecule per two T cells in model experiments. Age-related changes in TCR beta repertoire diversity were measured in the study by deep sequencing normalized with unique cDNA molecular identifiers. To avoid experimental bias, donors of different ages were spread randomly across the sequencing lanes. The study analyzed two additional independent replicas of 1 million unique cDNA reads from the same blood draw for two donors, one aged 18 to 30 and one aged 80 or older. The donors were split into four age groups: young (average approximately 16 years), middle-aged (roughly 42), aged (around 67) and long-lived (over 80). What the work shows at the level of the full study, not this receptor alone: As age increased, observed TCR beta diversity per million T cells dropped in a roughly linear way, and a significant reduction was already evident by age approximately 40. A strong correlation was found between observed TCR beta diversity and the percentage of naive T cells measured by flow cytometry. Conclusive comparison of naive and antigen-experienced compartments was prevented by the profiling of bulk unsorted PBMCs. The long-lived group showed more naive CD4+ T cells, fewer expanded clones and increased TCR diversity than the aged group, suggesting age selection. The CMV infection status of donors was not known, potentially confounding age-related changes in expanded clonotypes. Estimates of total diversity based on one million sequenced T cells were regarded as lower bounds and as underestimates.

The method behind the library was 5' RACE. TCRdb shows the sequencer as Illumina HiSeq 2500. A second PCR of about 6 to 11 cycles was run with a J-beta primer mix and a sample-barcoded 5' primer. A template-switch 5' adaptor carrying 12 random nucleotides introduced a unique molecular identifier onto each TCR beta cDNA molecule. Each sample yielded at least 3 million CDR3-containing paired-end reads. The Mint cDNA synthesis kit, primed by a TRBC-specific oligonucleotide, was used to synthesize first-strand cDNA from all RNA. After uracil-DNA glycosylase treatment, a first 18-cycle PCR used universal primers M1SS and BC2_uni_R on all cDNA. The paper's processing steps were these. For normalization, 1 million high-quality reads, each with a distinct molecular identifier, were randomly selected from each sample. Instead of being binned into consensus sequences, reads that shared molecular identifiers were thrown out. MiTCR, set to a Q25 quality threshold and the strictest error-elimination algorithm, was used for CDR3 identification, clonotype clustering and error correction. Lower-bound total TCR beta diversity was estimated with a nonparametric unseen species model using Euler transformation. TCRdb trimmed the raw reads at Q25, called clones with MiXCR and kept productive beta chains. Rows are combined by CDR3 protein, so each entry shows the most common genes and DNA. None of the V and J calls come from the authors' own analysis; TCRdb made them. The sample records around 850,000 distinct CDR3 sequences, 30% to 45% of which are singletons. Of the sample, roughly 13% falls within the top ten clones.

Notes on this clonotype: Its antigen has not been determined. Base quality data are lacking; no much larger clone is found one base away.

Systemically healthy Caucasian individuals from Russia, around 39 in total and aged about 6 to 100 years, were included as donors. Each donor gave 9 to 10 milliliters of peripheral blood, collected into EDTA-treated Vacutainer tubes. Ficoll-Paque density-gradient centrifugation was used to isolate PBMCs, with at least 7 million per sample. Total RNA, at least 5 micrograms per sample, was extracted from PBMCs with Trizol reagent. For every donor, an aliquot of PBMCs went through flow cytometry to measure the percentages of naive CD45RAhigh/CD27high T cells. Between the V and J ends, shortened by 5 bases and 9 bases respectively, the junction contains 11 bases. The CDR3 contains 13 residues, cysteine and phenylalanine counted. Only CDR3 DNA is held: 39 bases, read in frame from base 1.

The sequence was collected from a man between 18 and 35 years old in good health. In this chain, TRBV12-3 or TRBV12-4 is recombined with TRBJ1-6; no D gene can be assigned with confidence. Source material: blood. The CDR3 corresponds to CASSVRAISPLHF. The nucleotide sequence reads as follows: TGTGCCAGCAGTGTTCGGGCAATTTCACCCCTCCACTTT.